Shown below are 12 T cell receptor beta chains from a single sample sequenced in a study of blood T cell repertoires in COVID-19. Data came from immunoSEQ multiplex PCR; TCRdb stores just in-frame clones and leaves some out. This sample yields a few hundred thousand clones, of which approximately 91% are seen a single time; approximately 9.4% belongs to the top ten. The specimen was PBMCs or T cells enriched from blood (not recorded which). Source of these receptors: a woman aged 40-49 years who had recovered from COVID-19.

This sequence joins TRBV10-2 and TRBJ2-7; D gene ambiguous. Germline V CDR1 and CDR2: WSHSY, SAAADI. V was trimmed by 6 bases and J by 7 bases, leaving 13 bases between them. The CDR3 totals 12 residues. For the CDR3, the DNA is TGCGCCAGCAGAGGCCCGAGGTCGGAGCAGTACTTC. It codes for CASRGPRSEQYF.

The V and J genes are TRBV5-1 and TRBJ1-3; 7 bases are a match to TRBD1. The CDR3 length is 18 residues. J lost 0 bases, V lost 3 bases, and 12 bases had no gene match. CDR1 SGHRS and CDR2 YFSETQ come from the germline V gene. The CDR3 nucleotides are TGCGCCAGCAGCTATTATTGGACAGGCGGAAGCTCTGGAAACACCATATATTTT. Protein: CASSYYWTGGSSGNTIYF.

This clone was observed once. The gene calls are TRBV4-1 and TRBJ2-1; no reliable D call. Trimming removed 3 bases from V and 8 bases from J, with 20 bases in between. Germline CDR1 reads MGHRA; CDR2 reads YSYEKL. The CDR3 sequence is 16 residues long. DNA of the CDR3: TGCGCCAGCAGCCATCTCGCTTTCCCTGCGTCCGATGAGCAGTTCTTC. Amino acids: CASSHLAFPASDEQFF.

This clone has a handful of counts. The V call is TRBV12-3 or TRBV12-4, the J call TRBJ2-2; no definite D call. The CDR3 loop spans 13 amino acids. V was cut by 6 bases and J by 5 bases, with 10 bases left in between. The CDR3 sequence: CASSFASTGELFF. The CDR3 bases are TGTGCCAGCAGCTTTGCGTCGACCGGGGAGCTGTTTTTT.

The genes are TRBV12-5 and TRBJ2-1; D may be TRBD2 (5 bases). This CDR3 spans 15 amino acids. Germline V gene lookup returns CDR1 LGHNT and CDR2 FRNRAP. Trimming removed 7 bases at V and 9 bases at J, with 22 bases between. The CDR3 DNA is TGTGCTAGTGAGGGAGACCCGGAACATTCGGGTGAGCAGTTCTTC. Protein: CASEGDPEHSGEQFF.

The CDR3 DNA reads as TGTGCCAGCAGTTTCTCCGCGACTGAAGCTTTCTTT. Amino acid sequence: CASSFSATEAFF. The chain recombines TRBV6-2 or TRBV6-3 with TRBJ1-1; no clear D. CDR1 and CDR2 from the germline V gene are MNHEY and SVGEGT. With 4 bases removed from V and 5 bases from J, the gap between germline ends came to 8 bases. This CDR3 spans 12 amino acids.

The rearrangement links TRBV15 to TRBJ1-5; 7 nucleotides line up with TRBD1. V gave up 3 bases and J gave up 2 bases; unmatched junction bases: 7. Germline V gene lookup returns CDR1 LNHNV and CDR2 YYDKDF (reference sequence). The CDR3 runs 16 residues. CDR3 nucleotides: TGTGCCACCAGCAGGGTTGACAGGGTAGGCAATCAGCCCCAGCATTTT. Translated: CATSRVDRVGNQPQHF.

In nucleotides, the CDR3 is TGTGCCAGTAGTATTGCTTGGACAGCCTATGGCTACACCTTC. Amino acid sequence: CASSIAWTAYGYTF. The gene calls are TRBV19 and TRBJ1-2; possible D gene TRBD1, 6 bases. Germline assignment: CDR1 LNHDA and CDR2 SQIVND (reference sequence). V was shortened by 3 bases and J by 4 bases, with 12 bases between the two germline ends. CDR3 size: 14 residues.

This clone came up a few times. DNA of the CDR3: TGTGCCAGCAGCCCGACAGGGGAGTATGGCTACACCTTC. Translating it yields CASSPTGEYGYTF. This sequence joins TRBV2 and TRBJ1-2; 8 bases agree with TRBD1. The CDR3 runs 13 residues. The germline V gene encodes CDR1 SNHLY and CDR2 FYNNEI. The ends lost 6 bases at V and 5 bases at J; junction bases unmatched: 5.

This chain uses TRBV5-1 with TRBJ2-2; 7 bases line up with TRBD1. This CDR3 is built from 13 residues. Unmatched junction bases numbered 5, after V lost 7 bases and J lost 5 bases. Germline assignment: CDR1 SGHRS and CDR2 YFSETQ. This CDR3 is CASGDSTTGELFF. CDR3 nucleotides: TGCGCCAGCGGGGACAGCACAACCGGGGAGCTGTTTTTT.

This chain connects TRBV19 to TRBJ1-4, with D possibly being TRBD1 (5 bases). Trimming removed 5 bases from V and 7 bases from J, with 14 bases in between. This CDR3 spans 14 amino acids. The germline CDR1 and CDR2 sequences are LNHDA and SQIVND (reference sequence). The CDR3 region is CASSVGQAVEKLFF. The CDR3 DNA reads as TGTGCCAGTAGTGTGGGGCAGGCTGTTGAAAAACTGTTTTTT. The variable domain in full, completed from reference TRBV19 and TRBJ1-4, reads DGGITQSPKYLFRKEGQNVTLSCEQNLNHDAMYWYRQDPGQGLRLIYYSQIVNDFQKGDIAEGYSVSREKKESFPLTVTSAQKNPTAFYLCASSVGQAVEKLFFGSGTQLSVL.

This clone was observed a single time. The rearrangement uses TRBV19 and TRBJ2-5; 9 nucleotides agree with TRBD1. CDR1 and CDR2 from the germline V gene are LNHDA and SQIVND (reference sequence). After removal of 7 bases from V and 4 bases from J, the junction contained 4 bases not matched to a gene. There are 13 residues in the CDR3. The CDR3 spells CASISTGGETQYF. The DNA for the CDR3 is TGTGCCAGTATTTCGACAGGGGGAGAGACCCAGTACTTC.